Shown below are 6 T cell receptor beta chains from a single sample sequenced in a study of blood T cell repertoires in COVID-19. TCRdb's copy holds only in-frame clones and misses some; the assay was immunoSEQ multiplex PCR. The sample consists of roughly 100,000 clones, 75% to 90% of them appearing once. Material: peripheral blood. Source of these receptors: a man in his 60s with acute or convalescent COVID-19.

The chain combines TRBV7-8 with TRBJ1-1; tentative D call: TRBD1 (5 bases). This CDR3 comprises 13 residues. Germline V lookup: CDR1 SGHVS, CDR2 FQNEAQ. Trimming stripped 3 bases from V and 6 bases from J, with 11 bases between. CDR3 residues: CASSLPGLPEAFF. In nucleotides, the CDR3 is TGTGCCAGCAGCTTGCCAGGGTTACCTGAAGCTTTCTTT.

The chain uses TRBV11-2 and TRBJ2-1; tentatively, D is TRBD2 (5 bases). Looked up from germline, CDR1 is SGHAT and CDR2 is FQNNGV. The V end lost 2 bases, the J end lost 7 bases, and 6 bases lay between the germline ends. The CDR3 length is 12 residues. The CDR3 bases are TGTGCCAGCAGCTTAACGGGGAATGAGCAGTTCTTC. Translation: CASSLTGNEQFF. Drawing the rest from reference TRBV11-2 and TRBJ2-1, the complete variable domain is EAGVAQSPRYKIIEKRQSVAFWCNPISGHATLYWYQQILGQGPKLLIQFQNNGVVDDSQLPKDRFSAERLKGVDSTLKIQPAKLEDSAVYLCASSLTGNEQFFGPGTRLTVL.

The chain combines TRBV30 with TRBJ2-2; the D gene is possibly TRBD2 (5 bases). The CDR3 runs 15 residues. Trimming stripped 0 bases from V and 6 bases from J, with 14 bases between. Germline loops: CDR1 GTSNPN, CDR2 SVGIG (reference sequence). In DNA form, the CDR3 reads TGTGCCTGGAGTGTGTCTCGGGGAAAGGCCGGGGAGCTGTTTTTT. It encodes CAWSVSRGKAGELFF.

This clone counts as medium-sized. The rearrangement joins TRBV19 to TRBJ2-3, with TRBD2 as a possible D gene (7 bases). This CDR3 comprises 15 residues. Trimming took off 3 bases at V and 2 bases at J, with 12 bases between the two ends. The germline V gene encodes CDR1 LNHDA and CDR2 SQIVND (reference sequence). CDR3 sequence (DNA): TGTGCCAGTAGTATTCGAGGGGGGGCCACAGATACGCAGTATTTT. It yields the protein CASSIRGGATDTQYF.

Written as DNA, the CDR3 is TGTGCCAGCACCATCCGGACAGGGGGTGGTACGCAGTATTTT. This gives the protein CASTIRTGGGTQYF. The chain joins TRBV28 to TRBJ2-3; TRBD1 matches at 10 bases. From germline, CDR1 is MDHEN and CDR2 SYDVKM. The CDR3 is made up of 14 amino acids. V shed 7 bases and J 8 bases; nucleotides not matched to a gene: 9.

This clone was found once. The rearrangement joins TRBV6-6 to TRBJ1-1; D ambiguous. CDR1 and CDR2 from the germline V gene are MNHNY and SVGAGI (reference sequence). Between the trimmed V and J ends, which lost 6 bases and 4 bases, there was a span of 12 bases. The CDR3 has 13 residues. CDR3 sequence (DNA): TGTGCCAGCAGATTCGATGAGGCCACTGAAGCTTTCTTT. It yields the protein CASRFDEATEAFF.